The present T cell receptor beta chain was sequenced within a study of OX40 agonist ivuxolimab in advanced cancers. Generated by immunoSEQ multiplex PCR, the TCRdb table keeps only in-frame clones and is missing some. The sample consists of around 100,000 clones, roughly nine tenths of them appearing once. Trimming pared 0 bases from V and 13 bases from J, leaving 13 bases between. The CDR3 loop spans 13 amino acids. Per the germline V gene, CDR1 is MNHEY and CDR2 is SMNVEV (reference sequence). V and J are TRBV27 and TRBJ2-1; D not certain. The material was CD4+ or CD8+ T cells sorted from blood, obtained in a trial of the OX40 agonist ivuxolimab. This receptor was obtained from an adult with an advanced solid tumor such as melanoma, head and neck, liver or kidney cancer. Here the CDR3 DNA reads TGTGCCAGCAGTTTATCCCCGGACCTAATCCAGTTCTTC. Translating it yields CASSLSPDLIQFF.